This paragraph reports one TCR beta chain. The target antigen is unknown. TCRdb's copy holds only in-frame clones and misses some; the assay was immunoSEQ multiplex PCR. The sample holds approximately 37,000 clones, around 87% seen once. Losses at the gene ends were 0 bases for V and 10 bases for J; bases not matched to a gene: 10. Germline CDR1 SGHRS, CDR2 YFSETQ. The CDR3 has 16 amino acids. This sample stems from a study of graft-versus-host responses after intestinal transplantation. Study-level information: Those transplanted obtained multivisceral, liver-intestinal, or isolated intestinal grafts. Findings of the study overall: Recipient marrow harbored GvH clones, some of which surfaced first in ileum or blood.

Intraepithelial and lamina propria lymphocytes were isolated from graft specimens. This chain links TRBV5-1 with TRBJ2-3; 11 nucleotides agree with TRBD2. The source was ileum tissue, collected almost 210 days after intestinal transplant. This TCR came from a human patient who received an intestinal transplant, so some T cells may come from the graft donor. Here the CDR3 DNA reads TGCGCCAGCAGCTTGGACCTAGCGGGAGGACTGGATCCGCAGTATTTT. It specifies CASSLDLAGGLDPQYF. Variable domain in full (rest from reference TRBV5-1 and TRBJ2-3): KAGVTQTPRYLIKTRGQQVTLSCSPISGHRSVSWYQQTPGQGLQFLFEYFSETQRNKGNFPGRFSGRQFSNSRSEMNVSTLELGDSALYLCASSLDLAGGLDPQYFGPGTRLTVL.